Following are 14 T cell receptor beta chains from one sample sequenced in a study of cytomegalovirus exposure and HLA in healthy donors. The PCR made use of 60 Vbeta and 13 Jbeta primers. Sequencing was performed with immunoSEQ multiplex PCR; in TCRdb, only in-frame clones are kept and a portion is missing. The sample records around 210,000 clones, over 65% being singletons. The sequencing sample was made of PBMCs. The source of these receptors is a woman between 25 and 40 years old in good health and CMV-seronegative.

The rearrangement uses TRBV7-9 and TRBJ1-1; no reliable D call. Germline CDR1 reads SEHNR; CDR2 reads FQNEAQ (reference sequence). The CDR3 runs 13 residues. V was trimmed by 5 bases and J by 1 base, leaving 8 bases between them. This CDR3 is CASSPQTNTEAFF. In DNA, the CDR3 is TGTGCCAGCAGCCCACAGACGAACACTGAAGCTTTCTTT.

The rearrangement links TRBV6-5 to TRBJ1-1; D remains ambiguous. The CDR3 has 14 amino acids. Germline loops: CDR1 MNHEY, CDR2 SVGAGI. V lost 2 bases to trimming and J lost 3 bases, with 10 bases between them. The CDR3 nucleotides read TGTGCCAGCAGTTACGGACTCGCGGACACTGAAGCTTTCTTT. The encoded protein is CASSYGLADTEAFF.

V is TRBV11-3 and J is TRBJ2-3; 8 bases align to TRBD2. This CDR3 has 15 amino acids. Germline V CDR1 and CDR2: SGHNT, YENEEA. With V trimmed by 0 bases and J by 6 bases, 5 bases remained unmatched. CDR3 in DNA: TGTGCCAGCAGCTTAGATCCCGGGAGGGCCGATACGCAGTATTTT. Amino acids: CASSLDPGRADTQYF.

The chain employs TRBV6-1 and TRBJ2-3; 10 bases align to TRBD2. Germline lookup yields CDR1 MNHNS and CDR2 SASEGT. Trimming took 4 bases from V and 4 from J; bases not matched to a gene: 5. CDR3 size: 15 residues. CDR3 sequence reads: CASSVSGGSPDTQYF. For the CDR3, the DNA is TGTGCCAGCAGTGTTAGCGGGGGGTCCCCAGATACGCAGTATTTT.

The rearrangement uses TRBV6-6 and TRBJ2-7; D is ambiguous. This CDR3 has 14 residues. In germline, CDR1 is MNHNY, CDR2 SVGAGI (reference sequence). V lost 0 bases and J 0 bases, leaving 6 bases between the germline ends. The CDR3 sequence is CASSYSGRSYEQYF. CDR3 DNA: TGTGCCAGCAGTTACTCGGGCCGCTCCTACGAGCAGTACTTC.

The CDR3 region has the DNA TGTGCCACCGCCCCAGGGGGACTTTCCTACGAGCAGTACTTC. Residues: CATAPGGLSYEQYF. V usage is TRBV6-5 and J usage is TRBJ2-7; perhaps TRBD1 as D (7 bases). Germline CDR1 MNHEY, CDR2 SVGAGI. CDR3 size: 14 residues. The V and J ends lost 10 bases and 1 base respectively, with 17 bases between them.

This chain joins TRBV21-1 and TRBJ2-3; the D call in the table, TRBD1, was not verified against the DNA. TRBV21-1 constitutes a pseudogene. The CDR3 extends over 15 amino acids. This chain's CDR3 is CASSKRAGGTDTQYF. As DNA, the CDR3 is TGTGCCAGCAGCAAAAGGGCAGGGGGCACAGATACGCAGTATTTT.

This chain uses TRBV7-6 with TRBJ2-5, with 11 bases lining up with TRBD2. Germline assignment: CDR1 SGHVS and CDR2 FNYEAQ. The CDR3 length is 17 residues. V was pared by 1 base and J by 1 base, with 5 bases of the junction left unmatched. The CDR3 DNA is TGTGCCAGCAGCTTAGGGTGGACTAGCGGGCCCCAAGAGACCCAGTACTTC. Its protein product is CASSLGWTSGPQETQYF.

This rearrangement joins TRBV6-1 to TRBJ2-5; D possibly corresponds to TRBD2 (6 bases). The assigned J gene may be wrong: the sequence end matches TRBJ2-7 better. The CDR3 covers 14 residues. Per the germline V gene, CDR1 is MNHNS and CDR2 is SASEGT. The CDR3 bases are TGTGCCACGTCCGGGTGGGGGGACCCCTACGAGCAGTACTTC. Amino acid sequence: CATSGWGDPYEQYF.

J is TRBJ2-2 and V is TRBV6-5; 8 bases match TRBD1. Germline V gene lookup returns CDR1 MNHEY and CDR2 SVGAGI. The V segment lost 7 bases and the J segment 4 bases; nucleotides outside the gene matches: 8. CDR3 length: 15 amino acids. CDR3 sequence (DNA): TGTGCCAGCAAGAGAGGGACAGGTTTCACCGGGGAGCTGTTTTTT. This sequence encodes CASKRGTGFTGELFF.

This chain joins TRBV7-2 and TRBJ1-3; TRBD1 is a possible D gene (5 bases). With 3 bases removed from V and 0 bases from J, the gap between germline ends came to 12 bases. The CDR3 extends over 16 amino acids. Germline V gene data show CDR1 as SGHTA and CDR2 as FQGNSA. CDR3 in amino acids: CASSFDRPHSGNTIYF. Written as DNA, the CDR3 is TGTGCCAGCAGCTTCGACAGACCTCACTCTGGAAACACCATATATTTT. Combining the CDR3 with reference TRBV7-2 and TRBJ1-3 gives the whole variable domain GAGVSQSPSNKVTEKGKDVELRCDPISGHTALYWYRQSLGQGLEFLIYFQGNSAPDKSGLPSDRFSAERTGGSVSTLTIQRTQQEDSAVYLCASSFDRPHSGNTIYFGEGSWLTVV.

J is TRBJ1-4 and V is TRBV18, with 8 bases matching TRBD1. The CDR3 is 14 amino acids. CDR1 is KGHSH and CDR2 is LQKENI in the germline V gene. J was trimmed by 3 bases and V by 4 bases; bases with no gene match: 1. The CDR3 nucleotides read TGTGCCAGCTCACGACAGGGGTCTAATGAAAAACTGTTTTTT. Protein product: CASSRQGSNEKLFF.

This chain connects TRBV18 to TRBJ2-7; 7 nucleotides agree with TRBD1. J gave up 0 bases and V 3 bases, and 2 bases lay outside the gene matches. Germline V lookup: CDR1 KGHSH, CDR2 LQKENI. This CDR3 region has 14 residues. The CDR3 loop is CASSPRDSSYEQYF. In nucleotides, the CDR3 is TGTGCCAGCTCACCCCGGGACAGCTCCTACGAGCAGTACTTC.

The gene calls are TRBV10-2 and TRBJ1-2, with D possibly TRBD1 on 6 matching bases. CDR3 size: 18 residues. Per the germline V gene, CDR1 is WSHSY and CDR2 is SAAADI. Trimming shortened V by 0 bases and J by 1 base, and 18 bases separated the two germline ends. The CDR3 spells CASSESFQGRYYNYGYTF. The CDR3 DNA reads as TGCGCCAGCAGTGAGTCGTTCCAGGGGCGGTATTATAACTATGGCTACACCTTC.